A single sample gave rise to the 30 T cell receptor beta chains below, sequenced in a study of blood T cell repertoires in COVID-19. Method: immunoSEQ multiplex PCR; TCRdb's copy keeps in-frame clones and lacks some. The sample lists around 440,000 clones; around 88% were seen once. What was sequenced was peripheral blood. The source of these receptors is a woman aged 50 to 65 with COVID-19, enrolled during active disease.

J is TRBJ2-1 and V is TRBV24-1, with TRBD1 identical over 8 bases. Unmatched junction bases numbered 17, after V lost 8 bases and J lost 9 bases. The CDR3 totals 16 residues. Per germline, CDR1 KGHDR and CDR2 SFDVKD. The CDR3 spells CATKGGQGAAEAEQFF. CDR3 coding DNA: TGTGCCACCAAAGGGGGGCAGGGGGCCGCAGAGGCTGAGCAGTTCTTC.

The chain is built from TRBV19 and TRBJ1-2; D is unclear. V gave up 5 bases and J gave up 0 bases, with 10 bases separating them. Germline loops: CDR1 LNHDA, CDR2 SQIVND (reference sequence). This CDR3 region has 14 residues. CDR3 nucleotide sequence: TGTGCCAGTAGTTGGCCAGGAACTAACTATGGCTACACCTTC. Protein product: CASSWPGTNYGYTF.

V and J are TRBV7-8 and TRBJ1-3, with D maybe TRBD1 (5 bases). Trimming took off 7 bases at V and 7 bases at J, with 23 bases between the two ends. Germline-derived CDR1 and CDR2 are SGHVS and FQNEAQ. CDR3 length: 16 residues. The CDR3 reads CASNNYSGGEYNTIYF. In nucleotides, the CDR3 is TGTGCCAGCAACAATTATAGCGGGGGGGAGTATAACACCATATATTTT.

The chain carries TRBV18 and TRBJ2-7; 8 bases are shared with TRBD1. J lost 4 bases, V lost 3 bases, and 5 bases had no gene match. The CDR3 is 14 residues long. The germline V gene encodes CDR1 KGHSH and CDR2 LQKENI. The CDR3 bases are TGTGCCAGCTCACCGCGGACAGGGCCATACGAGCAGTACTTC. Its protein is CASSPRTGPYEQYF.

This chain joins TRBV6-6 and TRBJ1-6; the match to TRBD1 covers 8 bases. The CDR3 runs 14 residues. The ends lost 5 bases at V and 6 bases at J; junction bases unmatched: 3. Germline V gives CDR1 MNHNY, CDR2 SVGAGI (reference sequence). CDR3 bases: TGTGCCAGCAGTGTGACAGGGGCTAATTCACCCCTCCACTTT. It encodes CASSVTGANSPLHF.

This rearrangement joins TRBV29-1 to TRBJ1-2; D is ambiguous. Trimming took 5 bases from V and 4 from J, leaving 14 bases between them. Germline CDR1 reads SQVTM; CDR2 reads ANQGSEA. CDR3 length equals 13 residues. The CDR3 spells CSVSTRNLYGYTF. CDR3 DNA sequence: TGCAGCGTTTCGACACGAAATCTCTATGGCTACACCTTC.

The chain carries TRBV19 and TRBJ2-6, with D maybe TRBD1 (5 bases). CDR1 is LNHDA, CDR2 SQIVND, per germline (reference sequence). The CDR3 has 15 residues. V gave up 5 bases and J gave up 4 bases, with 12 bases separating them. DNA of the CDR3: TGTGCCAGTAGTCAAAGGGGTGTCGGGGCCAACGTCCTGACTTTC. It codes for CASSQRGVGANVLTF.

A few counts support this clone. The rearrangement joins TRBV10-1 to TRBJ1-5, with D perhaps matching TRBD1 (6 bases). Trimming removed 7 bases at V and 1 base at J, with 11 bases between. The CDR3 runs 14 residues. CDR1 is WNHNN and CDR2 is SYGVQD in the germline V gene (reference sequence). Here the CDR3 reads CASIQGQSNQPQHF. The CDR3 nucleotides are TGCGCCAGCATACAGGGCCAAAGCAATCAGCCCCAGCATTTT.

The chain is built from TRBV5-4 and TRBJ1-2; no clear D gene. V lost 0 bases, J lost 3 bases, and 6 bases lay in between. The germline CDR1 and CDR2 sequences are SGHNT and YYREEE (reference sequence). The CDR3 is made up of 13 amino acids. This CDR3 is CASSLGVDYGYTF. Here the CDR3 DNA reads TGTGCCAGCAGCTTGGGTGTCGACTATGGCTACACCTTC.

V gene TRBV5-1 combines with J gene TRBJ1-1; TRBD1 matches 9 bases. V shed 2 bases, J shed 3 bases, and the junction held 8 bases outside the gene matches. Germline V lookup: CDR1 SGHRS, CDR2 YFSETQ. The length of the CDR3 is 16 residues. CDR3 sequence: CASSFGDRVRDTEAFF. In DNA form, the CDR3 reads TGCGCCAGCAGCTTTGGGGACAGGGTTCGTGACACTGAAGCTTTCTTT.

This chain connects TRBV7-8 to TRBJ1-5; D possibly corresponds to TRBD1 (6 bases). The CDR3 runs to 14 residues. The V and J ends lost 3 bases and 4 bases respectively, with 10 bases between them. Per germline, CDR1 SGHVS and CDR2 FQNEAQ. CDR3 protein: CASSFIGGNQPQHF. The CDR3 DNA sequence: TGTGCCAGCAGCTTTATAGGGGGAAATCAGCCCCAGCATTTT.

This clone appeared once. This chain uses TRBV28 with TRBJ2-4; possibly TRBD2 for D (6 bases). This CDR3 has 16 amino acids. CDR1 MDHEN and CDR2 SYDVKM come from the germline V gene. V was shortened by 7 bases and J by 0 bases, with 16 bases between the two germline ends. This chain's CDR3 is CASKWQAGQAKNIQYF. CDR3 DNA: TGTGCCAGCAAGTGGCAGGCGGGGCAAGCCAAAAACATTCAGTACTTC. The variable domain in full, with the rest retrieved from reference TRBV28 and TRBJ2-4, is DVKVTQSSRYLVKRTGEKVFLECVQDMDHENMFWYRQDPGLGLRLIYFSYDVKMKEKGDIPEGYSVSREKKERFSLILESASTNQTSMYLCASKWQAGQAKNIQYFGAGTRLSVL.

This chain's CDR3 is CATSDSAPNYGYTF. CDR3 nucleotides: TGTGCCACCAGTGATAGCGCGCCTAACTATGGCTACACCTTC. The rearrangement uses TRBV24-1 and TRBJ1-2; no reliable D call. CDR3 length: 14 amino acids. CDR1 and CDR2 from the germline V gene are KGHDR and SFDVKD. Between the trimmed V and J ends, which lost 3 bases and 0 bases, there was a span of 7 bases.

The J gene is TRBJ1-1, the V gene TRBV19; TRBD1 matches 9 bases. Germline CDR1 LNHDA, CDR2 SQIVND (reference sequence). This CDR3 has 12 residues. J was trimmed by 11 bases and V by 6 bases; bases with no gene match: 7. The CDR3 here is CASRPGQGGAFF. The CDR3 DNA reads TGTGCCAGTAGGCCGGGACAGGGCGGTGCTTTCTTT.

The chain has TRBV4-1 and TRBJ2-1, with TRBD2 as a possible D gene (5 bases). Between the trimmed V and J ends, which lost 5 bases and 5 bases, there was a span of 16 bases. Germline values: CDR1 MGHRA, CDR2 YSYEKL. CDR3 length: 15 residues. CDR3 loop: CASSAQRRSNNEQFF. In DNA, the CDR3 is TGCGCCAGCAGCGCCCAGCGGCGTTCTAACAATGAGCAGTTCTTC.

The chain combines TRBV7-9 with TRBJ1-2; D remains ambiguous. Germline lookup yields CDR1 SEHNR and CDR2 FQNEAQ (reference sequence). The CDR3 runs 14 residues. V lost 1 base, J lost 4 bases, and 10 bases lay in between. DNA for the CDR3: TGTGCCAGCAGCTTAGTGTTGCCGGGCTATGGCTACACCTTC. This translates into CASSLVLPGYGYTF.

The genes are TRBV6-6 and TRBJ1-2, with TRBD1 as a possible D gene (5 bases). Germline-derived CDR1 and CDR2 are MNHNY and SVGAGI (reference sequence). The CDR3 has 12 amino acids. Between the trimmed V and J ends, which lost 10 bases and 3 bases, there was a span of 12 bases. The CDR3 protein is CAIELGDYGYTF. CDR3 nucleotides: TGTGCCATCGAGTTAGGGGACTATGGCTACACCTTC.

This chain links TRBV13 with TRBJ2-7; D perhaps matches TRBD1 (6 bases). Germline CDR1 reads PRHDT; CDR2 reads FYEKMQ (reference sequence). The CDR3 consists of 17 residues. V was pared by 0 bases and J by 3 bases, with 18 bases between. The CDR3 nucleotides are TGTGCCAGCAGCTTAGGCATTCAAAGGACAGAGTACTACGAGCAGTACTTC. Protein: CASSLGIQRTEYYEQYF.

The rearrangement links TRBV5-1 to TRBJ2-7, with 7 nucleotides matching TRBD2. In germline, CDR1 is SGHRS, CDR2 YFSETQ. V shed 2 bases and J 6 bases; nucleotides not matched to a gene: 14. This CDR3 is built from 16 residues. The CDR3 DNA reads as TGCGCCAGCAGCTTCCTTGCCGCTGGGGAGGGCGGCGAGCAGTACTTC. Its translation is CASSFLAAGEGGEQYF.

The chain carries TRBV11-1 and TRBJ2-2, with 7 bases that match TRBD1. Germline lookup yields CDR1 SGHAT and CDR2 FQDESV (reference sequence). Germline trimming cut 3 bases from V and 3 bases from J; bases unmatched to any gene: 7. The CDR3 totals 16 residues. As DNA, the CDR3 is TGTGCCAGCAGCTTGGAGACAGGGTTGGACACCGGGGAGCTGTTTTTT. This translates into CASSLETGLDTGELFF.

The chain links TRBV5-1 to TRBJ1-6; 7 bases agree with TRBD1. Germline CDR1 is SGHRS and CDR2 is YFSETQ. V lost 0 bases to trimming and J lost 7 bases; unmatched junction nucleotides: 4. The CDR3 length is 15 residues. The CDR3 DNA reads TGCGCCAGCAGCTTGGGGGACAGTATGAATTCACCCCTCCACTTT. It specifies CASSLGDSMNSPLHF.

The chain uses TRBV30 and TRBJ2-5; a weak D match, TRBD2 (6 bases). Germline V gives CDR1 GTSNPN, CDR2 SVGIG (reference sequence). V dropped 5 bases and J dropped 3 bases, with 10 bases sitting between them. This CDR3 contains 12 residues. The CDR3 reads CAWGWGEETQYF. CDR3 nucleotides: TGTGCCTGGGGCTGGGGGGAAGAGACCCAGTACTTC.

This rearrangement joins TRBV6-5 to TRBJ2-2; TRBD2 agrees at 12 bases. This CDR3 spans 16 amino acids. CDR1 and CDR2 from the germline V gene are MNHEY and SVGAGI. Trimming took 4 bases from V and 7 from J; bases not matched to a gene: 7. As DNA, the CDR3 is TGTGCCAGCAGTTCCTCTAGCGGGGGGGCCTTCGGGGAGCTGTTTTTT. Its translation is CASSSSSGGAFGELFF.

J is TRBJ1-1 and V is TRBV5-5, with D uncertain. The CDR3 covers 15 residues. Deletions cut 2 bases from V and 0 bases from J, with 11 bases between. The V gene's germline CDR1 is SGHKS and CDR2 YYEKEE (reference sequence). The chain's CDR3 is CASSFRLMMNTEAFF. The CDR3 coding sequence is TGTGCCAGCAGCTTTCGGTTGATGATGAACACTGAAGCTTTCTTT.

The rearrangement joins TRBV7-8 to TRBJ2-1; no clear D gene. Trimming took 1 base from V and 2 from J, leaving 6 bases between them. CDR1 and CDR2 from the germline V gene are SGHVS and FQNEAQ. The CDR3 loop spans 14 amino acids. The CDR3 is CASSLGQAYNEQFF. CDR3 in DNA: TGTGCCAGCAGCTTAGGGCAGGCCTACAATGAGCAGTTCTTC. The full variable domain, with the rest looked up from reference TRBV7-8 and TRBJ2-1, is GAGVSQSPRYKVAKRGQDVALRCDPISGHVSLFWYQQALGQGPEFLTYFQNEAQLDKSGLPSDRFFAERPEGSVSTLKIQRTQQEDSAVYLCASSLGQAYNEQFFGPGTRLTVL.

The V and J genes are TRBV5-6 and TRBJ1-2; TRBD1 agrees at 9 bases. The CDR3 runs to 15 residues. Germline values: CDR1 SGHDT, CDR2 YYEEEE. Trimming took 4 bases from V and 7 from J; bases not matched to a gene: 11. The CDR3 here is CASSPDLDRGGGYTF. DNA for the CDR3: TGTGCCAGCAGCCCCGACCTGGACAGGGGAGGTGGCTACACCTTC.

The chain carries TRBV28 and TRBJ2-1; 8 nucleotides line up with TRBD1. V was pared by 2 bases and J by 8 bases, with 5 bases of the junction left unmatched. The CDR3 sequence is 14 residues long. The germline CDR1 and CDR2 sequences are MDHEN and SYDVKM. Here the CDR3 DNA reads TGTGCCAGCAGTTTACCCGACAGGGGCCATGAGCAGTTCTTC. It specifies CASSLPDRGHEQFF.

CDR3 loop: CASSVPGQGGNSPLHF. In nucleotides, the CDR3 is TGTGCCAGTAGTGTCCCGGGACAGGGGGGAAATTCACCCCTCCACTTT. J is TRBJ1-6 and V is TRBV19; 11 bases are a match to TRBD1. Germline V gene lookup returns CDR1 LNHDA and CDR2 SQIVND (reference sequence). The CDR3 length is 16 residues. V was pared by 5 bases and J by 7 bases, with 7 bases of the junction left unmatched. Full variable domain (remainder filled in from reference TRBV19 and TRBJ1-6): DGGITQSPKYLFRKEGQNVTLSCEQNLNHDAMYWYRQDPGQGLRLIYYSQIVNDFQKGDIAEGYSVSREKKESFPLTVTSAQKNPTAFYLCASSVPGQGGNSPLHFGNGTRLTVT.

The chain joins TRBV14 to TRBJ2-1; 7 nucleotides align to TRBD1. CDR1 is SGHDN, CDR2 FVKESK, per germline. The CDR3 covers 15 residues. Unmatched junction bases numbered 6, after V lost 1 base and J lost 6 bases. CDR3 DNA sequence: TGTGCCAGCAGCCAAGGACAGGGTACATTCAATGAGCAGTTCTTC. Amino acids: CASSQGQGTFNEQFF.

Written as DNA, the CDR3 is TGTGCCAGCAGTGAAGCGGGACAGGGAGGCTACACCTTC. Amino acid sequence: CASSEAGQGGYTF. V and J are TRBV6-1 and TRBJ1-2, with 9 bases identical to TRBD1. After removal of 0 bases from V and 8 bases from J, the junction contained 1 base not matched to a gene. Germline loops: CDR1 MNHNS, CDR2 SASEGT. This CDR3 region has 13 residues.